These 24 T cell receptor beta chains originate from one sample sequenced in a study of CD8 T cells in Susac syndrome. cDNA came from approximately 0.5 to 1 ug RNA primed by random hexamers. TCRdb re-called the immunoSEQ multiplex PCR reads with MiXCR, one entry per CDR3 protein. The sample gives 100,000 to 150,000 distinct CDR3 sequences, just under 95% of which show up once; more than 0.075% is in the top ten. Sequenced sample: CD4+ T cells from PBMCs. These receptors originate from a human donor in good health.

The J gene is TRBJ2-3, the V gene TRBV2; tentatively, D is TRBD1 (6 bases). Germline CDR1 reads SNHLY; CDR2 reads FYNNEI. Trimming left V 4 bases short and J 3 bases short, with 11 bases between. The CDR3 loop spans 14 amino acids. This CDR3 reads CASSVQGQTDTQYF. For the CDR3, the DNA is TGTGCCAGCAGTGTTCAGGGACAAACAGATACGCAGTATTTT.

The chain carries TRBV7-9 and TRBJ1-5, with D maybe TRBD1 (5 bases). CDR1 and CDR2 (germline): SEHNR, FQNEAQ (reference sequence). The V gene lost 0 bases and the J gene lost 10 bases, with 13 bases spanning the gap. This CDR3 region has 14 residues. The CDR3 spells CASSLASGSNPQHF. CDR3 in DNA: TGTGCCAGCAGCTTAGCGTCAGGGTCGAATCCCCAGCATTTT.

The CDR3, as DNA: TGTGCCAGCAGCAAGGGTATGGACACTGAAGCTTTCTTT. It specifies CASSKGMDTEAFF. This chain connects TRBV9 to TRBJ1-1; D not resolved. Germline V gene data show CDR1 as SGDLS and CDR2 as YYNGEE. The CDR3 length is 13 residues. The ends were cut back, 4 bases at V and 3 bases at J, with 10 bases in the middle.

This chain links TRBV3-1 with TRBJ2-1; either TRBD1 or TRBD2 may fit D (5 bases each). The CDR3 has 16 residues. V was shortened by 4 bases and J by 7 bases, with 20 bases between the two germline ends. Germline CDR1 LGHDT, CDR2 YNNKEL (reference sequence). CDR3 amino acids: CASSPPRDPPENEQFF. Here the CDR3 DNA reads TGTGCCAGCAGCCCTCCCCGGGACCCGCCGGAAAATGAGCAGTTCTTC.

J is TRBJ2-4 and V is TRBV5-1; D uncertain. The CDR3 spans 17 residues. The germline V and J ends were trimmed by 4 bases and 0 bases, with 17 bases remaining between them. Germline-derived CDR1 and CDR2 are SGHRS and YFSETQ. The CDR3 is CASSPDELNLAKNIQYF. The CDR3, as DNA: TGCGCCAGCAGCCCCGATGAGCTTAATCTAGCCAAAAACATTCAGTACTTC.

The rearrangement uses TRBV7-2 and TRBJ2-5, with D maybe TRBD2 (6 bases). Per germline, CDR1 SGHTA and CDR2 FQGNSA. The CDR3 is 13 amino acids. V was cut by 2 bases and J by 3 bases, with 7 bases left in between. The CDR3 protein is CASSLRTKETQYF. CDR3 nucleotide sequence: TGTGCCAGCAGCTTACGGACTAAAGAGACCCAGTACTTC.

This chain joins TRBV20-1 and TRBJ2-7; TRBD1 might be the D (6 bases). This CDR3 region has 13 residues. Trimming left V 3 bases short and J 2 bases short, with 11 bases between. Looked up from germline, CDR1 is DFQATT and CDR2 is SNEGSKA (reference sequence). CDR3 in DNA: TGCAGTGCTAGTGGGGGCCTTACCTACGAGCAGTACTTC. Protein product: CSASGGLTYEQYF.

V is TRBV7-2 and J is TRBJ1-1; 8 nucleotides agree with TRBD1. Germline loops: CDR1 SGHTA, CDR2 FQGNSA. The CDR3 has 15 amino acids. The trim removed 5 bases at V and 0 bases at J, leaving 5 bases unmatched. The CDR3 sequence: CASSPTGGVNTEAFF. As DNA, the CDR3 is TGTGCCAGCAGCCCAACAGGGGGAGTGAACACTGAAGCTTTCTTT.

J is TRBJ2-7 and V is TRBV4-1, with D possibly being TRBD1 or TRBD2 (5 bases each). Trimming took off 4 bases at V and 7 bases at J, with 17 bases between the two ends. This CDR3 has 14 residues. The V gene's germline CDR1 is MGHRA and CDR2 YSYEKL. Written as DNA, the CDR3 is TGCGCCAGCAGCCGAGGGGCGAATCATCAAGAGCAGTACTTC. Protein: CASSRGANHQEQYF.

The CDR3 sequence: CASSFRGLAGSEQYF. The CDR3 DNA is TGTGCCAGCAGCTTTCGGGGACTAGCGGGATCCGAGCAGTACTTC. The V gene is TRBV7-2, the J gene TRBJ2-7; TRBD2 aligns across 13 bases. CDR1 and CDR2 (germline): SGHTA, FQGNSA. Trimming removed 3 bases from V and 6 bases from J; junction bases left unmatched: 5. There are 15 residues in the CDR3.

The genes are TRBV24-1 and TRBJ2-7, with 11 bases aligning to TRBD1. There are 14 residues in the CDR3. V gave up 7 bases and J gave up 2 bases; unmatched junction bases: 3. Germline V gives CDR1 KGHDR, CDR2 SFDVKD. CDR3 sequence: CATSPGQGAYEQYF. CDR3 in DNA: TGTGCCACCAGCCCGGGACAGGGGGCCTACGAGCAGTACTTC.

The rearrangement joins TRBV7-2 to TRBJ2-7, with a weak D call TRBD2 (5 bases). CDR1 and CDR2 from the germline V gene are SGHTA and FQGNSA. CDR3 length equals 15 residues. Between the trimmed V and J ends, which lost 2 bases and 6 bases, there was a span of 17 bases. CDR3 loop: CASSLSSGKVIEQYF. The CDR3 bases are TGTGCCAGCAGCTTATCCTCCGGGAAGGTGATCGAGCAGTACTTC.

This chain links TRBV20-1 with TRBJ1-1; D is unclear. Germline V gives CDR1 DFQATT, CDR2 SNEGSKA (reference sequence). The CDR3 spans 13 residues. The germline V and J ends were trimmed by 1 base and 1 base, with 7 bases remaining between them. Written as DNA, the CDR3 is TGCAGTGCTAGAGGCAGAACGAACACTGAAGCTTTCTTT. It encodes CSARGRTNTEAFF.

The J gene is TRBJ2-5, the V gene TRBV5-4; TRBD1 is a possible D gene (6 bases). Germline V gene data show CDR1 as SGHNT and CDR2 as YYREEE (reference sequence). V was trimmed by 0 bases and J by 2 bases, leaving 14 bases between them. The CDR3 is made up of 16 amino acids. The CDR3 DNA follows: TGTGCCAGCAGCTTGGGGGGTGGACAGCAACAAGAGACCCAGTACTTC. Amino acids: CASSLGGGQQQETQYF.

J is TRBJ2-3 and V is TRBV11-2; perhaps TRBD2 as D (6 bases). CDR1 is SGHAT, CDR2 FQNNGV, per germline. V lost 0 bases, J lost 5 bases, and 9 bases lay in between. The CDR3 covers 14 residues. The CDR3 DNA is TGTGCCAGCAGCTTAGACACGGGAGTAGATACGCAGTATTTT. It specifies CASSLDTGVDTQYF.

The chain carries TRBV14 and TRBJ2-1, with 12 bases lining up with TRBD2. Trimming at V came to 4 bases and at J to 9 bases, leaving 10 bases not matched to a gene. CDR1 is SGHDN and CDR2 is FVKESK in the germline V gene. This CDR3 region has 16 residues. Written as DNA, the CDR3 is TGTGCCAGCAGCCCCCTGAAGGGACTAGCGGGCGGTGAGCAGTTCTTC. Its translation: CASSPLKGLAGGEQFF.

The chain has TRBV25-1 and TRBJ1-2; D gene uncertain. With 1 base removed from V and 1 base from J, the gap between germline ends came to 7 bases. CDR3 length: 14 amino acids. CDR1 and CDR2 from the germline V gene are MGHDK and SYGVNS. CDR3: CASSELEYNYGYTF. CDR3 DNA: TGTGCCAGCAGTGAATTGGAGTATAACTATGGCTACACCTTC.

This clonotype was seen a single time. The chain joins TRBV19 to TRBJ2-7; weak D call: TRBD1 (6 bases). In germline, CDR1 is LNHDA, CDR2 SQIVND (reference sequence). The CDR3 is 17 amino acids. V dropped 3 bases and J dropped 6 bases, with 24 bases sitting between them. CDR3 nucleotide sequence: TGTGCCAGTAGTATCGTCGGGTCAGGGGTCCTCGGGGCCGAGCAGTACTTC. The encoded protein is CASSIVGSGVLGAEQYF.

The chain carries TRBV29-1 and TRBJ1-3; D is ambiguous. V lost 3 bases to trimming and J lost 4 bases, with 7 bases between them. The germline gives CDR1 SQVTM, CDR2 ANQGSEA. This CDR3 is built from 12 residues. The CDR3 is CSVDGEGNTIYF. The CDR3 DNA reads as TGCAGCGTTGACGGAGAAGGAAACACCATATATTTT.

The chain joins TRBV29-1 to TRBJ1-2; tentatively, D is TRBD1 (5 bases). The CDR3 is made up of 12 amino acids. The germline V gene encodes CDR1 SQVTM and CDR2 ANQGSEA. V was pared by 3 bases and J by 4 bases, with 9 bases between. In DNA form, the CDR3 reads TGCAGCGTTGAGCAGGGTCGCTATGGCTACACCTTC. Its translation: CSVEQGRYGYTF.

This CDR3 is CASSTDSYEQYF. The CDR3 DNA reads TGTGCCAGCTCAACCGACAGCTACGAGCAGTACTTC. The chain uses TRBV18 and TRBJ2-7; D perhaps matches TRBD1 (5 bases). Germline assignment: CDR1 KGHSH and CDR2 LQKENI. CDR3 length: 12 amino acids. V dropped 5 bases and J dropped 3 bases, with 8 bases sitting between them.

The rearrangement links TRBV5-4 to TRBJ2-1, with 7 bases identical to TRBD2. CDR1 and CDR2 from the germline V gene are SGHNT and YYREEE (reference sequence). V shed 5 bases and J 9 bases; nucleotides not matched to a gene: 8. The length of the CDR3 is 13 residues. The CDR3 sequence is CASRGGPRGEQFF. CDR3 bases: TGTGCCAGCAGGGGAGGGCCGCGGGGTGAGCAGTTCTTC. Supplemented by reference TRBV5-4 and TRBJ2-1, the full variable domain reads ETGVTQSPTHLIKTRGQQVTLRCSSQSGHNTVSWYQQALGQGPQFIFQYYREEENGRGNFPPRFSGLQFPNYSSELNVNALELDDSALYLCASRGGPRGEQFFGPGTRLTVL.

The J gene is TRBJ2-5, the V gene TRBV3-1; 9 bases are a match to TRBD1. The ends lost 2 bases at V and 2 bases at J; junction bases unmatched: 3. Germline CDR1 and CDR2: LGHDT and YNNKEL (reference sequence). The CDR3 has 15 residues. CDR3: CASSQPDRGQETQYF. DNA for the CDR3: TGTGCCAGCAGCCAACCGGACAGGGGACAAGAGACCCAGTACTTC.

CDR3 sequence: CSAHLPGTSGSYEQFF. For the CDR3, the DNA is TGCAGTGCCCATCTCCCCGGGACTAGCGGGAGCTATGAGCAGTTCTTC. V usage is TRBV20-1 and J usage is TRBJ2-1; TRBD2 aligns across 14 bases. The junction had 12 bases not matched to a gene; V was cut back by 6 bases and J by 8 bases. This CDR3 has 16 residues. Germline-derived CDR1 and CDR2 are DFQATT and SNEGSKA (reference sequence).